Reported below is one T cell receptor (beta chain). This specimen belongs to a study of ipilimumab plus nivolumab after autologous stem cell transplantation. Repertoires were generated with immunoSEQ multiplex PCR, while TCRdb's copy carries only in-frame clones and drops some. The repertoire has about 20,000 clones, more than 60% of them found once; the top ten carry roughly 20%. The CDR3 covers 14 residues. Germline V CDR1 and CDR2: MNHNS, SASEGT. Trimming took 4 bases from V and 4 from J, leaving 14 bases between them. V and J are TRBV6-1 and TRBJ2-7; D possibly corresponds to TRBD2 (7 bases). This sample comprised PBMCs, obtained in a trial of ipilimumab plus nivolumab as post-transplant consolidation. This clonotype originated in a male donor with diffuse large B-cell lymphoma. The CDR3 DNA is TGTGCCAGCAGTGTGCGGGGGCCCCTTTACGAGCAGTACTTC. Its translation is CASSVRGPLYEQYF.